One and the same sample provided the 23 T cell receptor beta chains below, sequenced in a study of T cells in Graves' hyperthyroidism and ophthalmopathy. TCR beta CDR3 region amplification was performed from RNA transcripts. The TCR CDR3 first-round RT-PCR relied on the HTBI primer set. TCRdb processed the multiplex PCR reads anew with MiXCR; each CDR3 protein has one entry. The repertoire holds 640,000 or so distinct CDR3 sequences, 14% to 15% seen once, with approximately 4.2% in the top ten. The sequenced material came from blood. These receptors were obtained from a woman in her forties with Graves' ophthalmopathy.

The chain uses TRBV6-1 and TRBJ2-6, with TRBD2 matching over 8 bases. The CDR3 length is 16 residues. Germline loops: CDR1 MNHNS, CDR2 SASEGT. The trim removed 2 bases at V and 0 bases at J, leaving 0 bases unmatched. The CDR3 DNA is TGTGCCAGCAGTGAACTAGCGGGCTCTGGGGCCAACGTCCTGACTTTC. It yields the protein CASSELAGSGANVLTF.

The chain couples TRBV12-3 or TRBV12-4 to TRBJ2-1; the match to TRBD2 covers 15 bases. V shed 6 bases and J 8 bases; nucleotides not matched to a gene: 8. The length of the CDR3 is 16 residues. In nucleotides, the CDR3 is TGTGCCAGCAGCCGACCGGGACTAGCGGGAGGCTATGAGCAGTTCTTC. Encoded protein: CASSRPGLAGGYEQFF.

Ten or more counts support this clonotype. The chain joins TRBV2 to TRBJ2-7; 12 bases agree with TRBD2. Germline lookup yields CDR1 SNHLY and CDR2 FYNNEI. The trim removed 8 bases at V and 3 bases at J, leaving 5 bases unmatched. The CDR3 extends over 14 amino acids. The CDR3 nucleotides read TGTGCCAGCCGAGGGACTAGCGGGTACTACGAGCAGTACTTC. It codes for CASRGTSGYYEQYF.

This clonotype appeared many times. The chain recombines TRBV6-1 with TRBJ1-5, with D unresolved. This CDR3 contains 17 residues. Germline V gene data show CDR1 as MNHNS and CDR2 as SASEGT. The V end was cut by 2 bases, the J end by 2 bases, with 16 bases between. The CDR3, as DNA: TGTGCCAGCAGTGAATACAACGGATATAATGGCAATCAGCCCCAGCATTTT. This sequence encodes CASSEYNGYNGNQPQHF.

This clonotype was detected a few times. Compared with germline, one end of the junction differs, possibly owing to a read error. The CDR3: CACSYVTGEETQYF. The CDR3 bases are TGTGCCTGCAGTTATGTTACGGGGGAAGAGACCCAGTACTTC. The V call is TRBV6-2 or TRBV6-3, the J call TRBJ2-5; tentatively, D is TRBD2 (6 bases). Germline V gene lookup returns CDR1 MNHEY and CDR2 SVGEGT. The CDR3 has 14 residues.

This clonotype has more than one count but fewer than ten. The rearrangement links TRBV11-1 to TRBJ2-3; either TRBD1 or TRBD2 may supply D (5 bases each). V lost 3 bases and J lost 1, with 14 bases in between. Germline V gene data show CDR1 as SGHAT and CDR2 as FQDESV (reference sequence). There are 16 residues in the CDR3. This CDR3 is CASSLALGTGTDTQYF. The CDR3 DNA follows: TGTGCCAGCAGCTTGGCCCTTGGGACGGGCACAGATACGCAGTATTTT.

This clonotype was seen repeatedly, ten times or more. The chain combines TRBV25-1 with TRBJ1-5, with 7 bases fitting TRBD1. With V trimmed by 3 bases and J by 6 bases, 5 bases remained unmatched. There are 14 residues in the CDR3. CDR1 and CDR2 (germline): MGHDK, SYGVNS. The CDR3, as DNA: TGTGCCAGCAGTGATCAATACAGGGGTCAGCCCCAGCATTTT. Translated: CASSDQYRGQPQHF.

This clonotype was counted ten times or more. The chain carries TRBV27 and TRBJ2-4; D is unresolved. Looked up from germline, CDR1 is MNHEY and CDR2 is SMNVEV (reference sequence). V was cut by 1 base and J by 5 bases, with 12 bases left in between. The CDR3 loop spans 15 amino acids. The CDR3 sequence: CASSLFTSAQNIQYF. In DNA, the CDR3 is TGTGCCAGCAGTTTATTTACCTCGGCCCAAAACATTCAGTACTTC.

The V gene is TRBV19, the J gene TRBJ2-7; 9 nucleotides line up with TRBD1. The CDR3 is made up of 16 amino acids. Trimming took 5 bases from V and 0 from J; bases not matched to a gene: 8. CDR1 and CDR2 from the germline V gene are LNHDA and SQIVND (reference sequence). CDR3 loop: CASSHNRGPRSYEQYF. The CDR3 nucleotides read TGTGCCAGTAGTCACAACAGGGGGCCTCGCTCCTACGAGCAGTACTTC.

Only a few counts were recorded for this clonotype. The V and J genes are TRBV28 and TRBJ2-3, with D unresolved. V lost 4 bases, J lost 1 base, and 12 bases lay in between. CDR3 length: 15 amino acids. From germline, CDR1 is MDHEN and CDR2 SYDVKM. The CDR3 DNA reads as TGTGCCAGCAGTTACCTCGGTGCCCGCACAGATACGCAGTATTTT. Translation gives CASSYLGARTDTQYF. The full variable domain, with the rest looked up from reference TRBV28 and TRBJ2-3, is DVKVTQSSRYLVKRTGEKVFLECVQDMDHENMFWYRQDPGLGLRLIYFSYDVKMKEKGDIPEGYSVSREKKERFSLILESASTNQTSMYLCASSYLGARTDTQYFGPGTRLTVL.

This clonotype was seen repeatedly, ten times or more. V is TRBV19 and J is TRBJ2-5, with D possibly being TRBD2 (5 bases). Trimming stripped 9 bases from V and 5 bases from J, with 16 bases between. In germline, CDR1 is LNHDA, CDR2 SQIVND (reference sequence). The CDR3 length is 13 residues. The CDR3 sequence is CASGLGYLETQYF. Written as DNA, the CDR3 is TGTGCCAGCGGACTCGGATATTTGGAGACCCAGTACTTC. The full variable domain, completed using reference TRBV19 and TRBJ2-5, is DGGITQSPKYLFRKEGQNVTLSCEQNLNHDAMYWYRQDPGQGLRLIYYSQIVNDFQKGDIAEGYSVSREKKESFPLTVTSAQKNPTAFYLCASGLGYLETQYFGPGTRLLVL.

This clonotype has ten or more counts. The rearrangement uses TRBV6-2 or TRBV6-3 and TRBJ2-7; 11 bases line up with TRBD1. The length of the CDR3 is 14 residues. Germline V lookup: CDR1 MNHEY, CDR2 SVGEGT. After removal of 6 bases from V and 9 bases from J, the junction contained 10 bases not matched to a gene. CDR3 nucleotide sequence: TGTGCCAGCAGGAACCGGGACAGGGGGTTCTTGCAGTACTTC. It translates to CASRNRDRGFLQYF.

CDR3 region: CASSFGTSPGELFF. CDR3 sequence (DNA): TGTGCCAGCAGTTTCGGGACTAGCCCCGGGGAGCTGTTTTTT. The V gene is TRBV27, the J gene TRBJ2-2; TRBD2 agrees at 9 bases. The CDR3 has 14 amino acids. Losses at the gene ends were 3 bases for V and 6 bases for J; bases not matched to a gene: 2. Germline lookup yields CDR1 MNHEY and CDR2 SMNVEV (reference sequence).

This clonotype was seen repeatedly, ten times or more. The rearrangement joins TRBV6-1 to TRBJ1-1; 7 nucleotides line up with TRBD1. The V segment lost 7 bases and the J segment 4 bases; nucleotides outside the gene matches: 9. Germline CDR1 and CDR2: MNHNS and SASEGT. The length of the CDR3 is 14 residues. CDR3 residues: CASITNRGTTEAFF. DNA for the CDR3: TGTGCCAGCATAACTAACAGGGGAACCACTGAAGCTTTCTTT.

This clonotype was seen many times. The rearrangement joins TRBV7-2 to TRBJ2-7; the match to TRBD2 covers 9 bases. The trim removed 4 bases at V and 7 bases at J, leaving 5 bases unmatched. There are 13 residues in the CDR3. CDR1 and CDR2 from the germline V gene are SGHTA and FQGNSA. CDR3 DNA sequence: TGTGCCAGCAGCTCGCAGACTAGCGGAGAGCAGTACTTC. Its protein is CASSSQTSGEQYF.

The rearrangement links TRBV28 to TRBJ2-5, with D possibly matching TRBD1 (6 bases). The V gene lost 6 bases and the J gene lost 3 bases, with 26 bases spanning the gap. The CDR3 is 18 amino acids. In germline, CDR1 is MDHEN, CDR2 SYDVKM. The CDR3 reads CASSWASGPGESKETQYF. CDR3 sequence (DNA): TGTGCCAGCAGCTGGGCCTCCGGGCCAGGGGAGTCCAAAGAGACCCAGTACTTC. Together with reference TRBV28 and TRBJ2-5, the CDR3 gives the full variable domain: DVKVTQSSRYLVKRTGEKVFLECVQDMDHENMFWYRQDPGLGLRLIYFSYDVKMKEKGDIPEGYSVSREKKERFSLILESASTNQTSMYLCASSWASGPGESKETQYFGPGTRLLVL.

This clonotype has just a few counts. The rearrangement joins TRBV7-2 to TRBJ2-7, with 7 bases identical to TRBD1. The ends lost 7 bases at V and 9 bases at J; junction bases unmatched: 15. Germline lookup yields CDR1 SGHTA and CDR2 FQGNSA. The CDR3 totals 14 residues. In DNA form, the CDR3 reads TGTGCCAGCAACCAAAGGGACAGCCTACTCGGGCAGTACTTC. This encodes CASNQRDSLLGQYF. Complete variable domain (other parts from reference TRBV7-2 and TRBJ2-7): GAGVSQSPSNKVTEKGKDVELRCDPISGHTALYWYRQSLGQGLEFLIYFQGNSAPDKSGLPSDRFSAERTGGSVSTLTIQRTQQEDSAVYLCASNQRDSLLGQYFGPGTRLTVT.

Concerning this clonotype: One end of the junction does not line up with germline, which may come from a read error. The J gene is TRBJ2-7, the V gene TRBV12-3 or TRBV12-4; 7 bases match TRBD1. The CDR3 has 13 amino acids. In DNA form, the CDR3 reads TGTGCCAGCAGTTTGAGGGGGCCCGGGTTAGAATGGTTC. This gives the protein CASSLRGPGLEWF.

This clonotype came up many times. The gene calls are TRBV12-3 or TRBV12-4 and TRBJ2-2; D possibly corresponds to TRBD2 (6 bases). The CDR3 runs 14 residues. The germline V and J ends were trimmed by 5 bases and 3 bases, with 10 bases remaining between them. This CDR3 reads CASSTGLYTGELFF. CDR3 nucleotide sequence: TGTGCCAGCAGTACGGGACTCTACACCGGGGAGCTGTTTTTT.

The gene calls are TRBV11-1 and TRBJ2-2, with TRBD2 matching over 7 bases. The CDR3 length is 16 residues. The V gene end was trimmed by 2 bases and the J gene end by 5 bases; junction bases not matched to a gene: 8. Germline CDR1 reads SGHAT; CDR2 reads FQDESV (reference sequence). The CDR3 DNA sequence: TGTGCCAGCAGCTTAAGATCGGGCGGGAGTACCGGGGAGCTGTTTTTT. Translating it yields CASSLRSGGSTGELFF.

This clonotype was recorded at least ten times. This CDR3 is CASSLDMGEGTPYEQYF. The CDR3 DNA reads TGTGCCAGCAGTTTGGATATGGGGGAGGGGACCCCCTACGAGCAGTACTTC. V usage is TRBV28 and J usage is TRBJ2-7, with 7 bases lining up with TRBD2. The germline CDR1 and CDR2 sequences are MDHEN and SYDVKM. The CDR3 is 17 residues long. V lost 3 bases, J lost 2 bases, and 13 bases stayed unmatched.

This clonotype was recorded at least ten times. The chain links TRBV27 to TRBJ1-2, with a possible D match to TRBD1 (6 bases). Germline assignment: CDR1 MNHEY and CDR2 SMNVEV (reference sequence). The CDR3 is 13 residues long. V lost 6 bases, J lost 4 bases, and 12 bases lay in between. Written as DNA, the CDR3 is TGTGCCAGCAGGCCCAGGGGATTCTATGGCTACACCTTC. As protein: CASRPRGFYGYTF.

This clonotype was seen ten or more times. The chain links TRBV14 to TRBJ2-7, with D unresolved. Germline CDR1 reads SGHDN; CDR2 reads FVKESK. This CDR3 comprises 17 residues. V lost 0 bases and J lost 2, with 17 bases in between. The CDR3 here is CASSQDRNSPPPYEQYF. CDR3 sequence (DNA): TGTGCCAGCAGCCAAGATCGCAACTCTCCTCCTCCCTACGAGCAGTACTTC.